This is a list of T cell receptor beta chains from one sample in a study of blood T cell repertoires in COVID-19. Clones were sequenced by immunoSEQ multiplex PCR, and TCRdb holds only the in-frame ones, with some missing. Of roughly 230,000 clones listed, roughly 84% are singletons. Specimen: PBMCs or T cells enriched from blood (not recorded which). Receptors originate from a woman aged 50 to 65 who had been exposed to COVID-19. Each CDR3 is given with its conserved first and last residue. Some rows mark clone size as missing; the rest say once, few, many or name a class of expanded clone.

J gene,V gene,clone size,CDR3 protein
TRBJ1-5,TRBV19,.,CASSSTGIGQPQHF
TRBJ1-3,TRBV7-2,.,CASQPGGSGNTIYF
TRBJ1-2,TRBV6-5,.,CASSYTGYGYTF
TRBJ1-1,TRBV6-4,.,CASSESGENTEAFF
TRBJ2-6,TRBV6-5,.,CASRSRQGAVNVLTF
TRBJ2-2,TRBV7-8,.,CASSLFRNTGELFF
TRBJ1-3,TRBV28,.,CASSHQGKFVYF
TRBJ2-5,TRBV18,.,CASSPKRETQYF
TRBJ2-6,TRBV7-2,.,CASSPSAGYAGANVLTF
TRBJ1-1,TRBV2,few,CASSFPGTGLTEAFF